This TCR beta chain was sequenced in a study of T cell changes during pregnancy in multiple sclerosis. V was clipped by 7 bases and J by 4 bases, with 19 bases between them. The CDR3 is made up of 15 amino acids. CDR1 is SEHNR and CDR2 is FQNEAQ in the germline V gene (reference sequence). Sequenced by immunoSEQ multiplex PCR; TCRdb stores in-frame clones only, minus some. The data contain roughly 83,000 clones, about 89% of them singletons. The starting material was PBMCs, obtained in the first trimester of pregnancy. This sequence originates from a female donor in good health, serving as a control in a pregnancy study. Some clones in this sample may be carry-over from other donors' samples. This chain uses TRBV7-9 with TRBJ1-2, with D unresolved. CDR3 sequence reads: CASTNSLEGVYGYTF. CDR3 sequence (DNA): TGTGCCAGCACCAATAGTTTAGAGGGAGTCTATGGCTACACCTTC. Supplemented by reference TRBV7-9 and TRBJ1-2, the full variable domain reads DTGVSQNPRHKITKRGQNVTFRCDPISEHNRLYWYRQTLGQGPEFLTYFQNEAQLEKSRLLSDRFSAERPKGSFSTLEIQRTEQGDSAMYLCASTNSLEGVYGYTFGSGTRLTVV.